One sample yielded the 5 T cell receptor beta chains listed below, sequenced in a study of immune evolution from preneoplasia to lung adenocarcinoma. The protocol was immunoSEQ multiplex PCR, while the TCRdb copy is restricted to in-frame clones and leaves out a portion. This sample yields 14,000 to 15,000 clones, of which approximately 77% are seen a single time; approximately 3% belongs to the top ten. The source material was FFPE minimally invasive lung adenocarcinoma tissue. The receptors derive from a person aged 60-79 years with lung adenocarcinoma.

This chain connects TRBV18 to TRBJ2-5; the D is unclear. The CDR3 sequence is 12 residues long. CDR1 is KGHSH and CDR2 is LQKENI in the germline V gene. V was trimmed by 3 bases and J by 1 base, leaving 3 bases between them. The CDR3 DNA sequence: TGTGCCAGCTCACCCCCCCAAGAGACCCAGTACTTC. This encodes CASSPPQETQYF.

This chain joins TRBV7-9 and TRBJ2-7, with D possibly being TRBD2 (5 bases). With 6 bases removed from V and 6 bases from J, the gap between germline ends came to 15 bases. The CDR3 is 13 residues long. The V gene's germline CDR1 is SEHNR and CDR2 FQNEAQ (reference sequence). CDR3 sequence: CASSRTSSVEQYF. The CDR3, as DNA: TGTGCCAGCAGTCGCACTAGTTCGGTCGAGCAGTACTTC.

V is TRBV10-3 and J is TRBJ2-2; D ambiguous. The CDR3 spans 15 residues. Germline CDR1 reads ENHRY; CDR2 reads SYGVKD. Between the trimmed V and J ends, which lost 0 bases and 4 bases, there was a span of 9 bases. CDR3 DNA: TGTGCCATCAGTGAGTCGACGGAACCCACCGGGGAGCTGTTTTTT. The encoded protein is CAISESTEPTGELFF.

The chain joins TRBV28 to TRBJ1-2, with D possibly matching TRBD1 (6 bases). The CDR3 is 13 residues long. Trimming stripped 11 bases from V and 7 bases from J, with 20 bases between. Germline-derived CDR1 and CDR2 are MDHEN and SYDVKM. CDR3 in amino acids: CAGGGRYGFGYTF. CDR3 coding DNA: TGTGCCGGGGGGGGGCGTTACGGGTTTGGCTACACCTTC.

In this sample, this clone turned up a few times. The chain is built from TRBV6-5 and TRBJ2-7; D is possibly TRBD1 or TRBD2 (7 bases each). CDR3 length: 15 residues. The germline CDR1 and CDR2 sequences are MNHEY and SVGAGI. The germline V and J ends were trimmed by 0 bases and 6 bases, with 15 bases remaining between them. CDR3 sequence: CASSYSSGGGGEQYF. Here the CDR3 DNA reads TGTGCCAGCAGTTACTCGTCAGGGGGGGGCGGCGAGCAGTACTTC.